This T cell receptor beta chain was identified in a study of cytomegalovirus exposure and HLA in healthy donors. Whole-study context: The approximately 120 validation repertoires were reported in a later analysis to have been generated on the same platform as the approximately 700 first-cohort repertoires. Study findings and constraints: Cytomegalovirus status was reportedly diagnosed by the classifier with high specificity and sensitivity. There were some public TCRs occurring in many donors, but most TCR sequences were rare.

This clone has a handful of counts. Its cognate antigen is unknown. The study drew the donors from its approximately 110-subject validation cohort, separate from the approximately 700-subject first cohort. Profiled with immunoSEQ multiplex PCR; TCRdb holds only in-frame clones, not every one. The repertoire holds 90,000 to 150,000 clones, with approximately 88% as singletons. The clonotype originates from a woman aged 18-35 years in good health and CMV-seropositive. Sequenced: PBMCs.

CDR3 coding DNA: TGTGCCAGCACGCCTTACAGGTCCTACGGCACTGAAGCTTTCTTT. The encoded protein is CASTPYRSYGTEAFF. The J gene is TRBJ1-1, the V gene TRBV28; the D gene is possibly TRBD1 (5 bases). The CDR3 totals 15 residues. V was shortened by 7 bases and J by 4 bases, with 19 bases between the two germline ends. Germline lookup yields CDR1 MDHEN and CDR2 SYDVKM.